This T cell receptor (beta chain) was captured in a study of cytomegalovirus exposure and HLA in healthy donors. The V gene's germline CDR1 is SGDLS and CDR2 YYNGEE. CDR3 length: 16 residues. The ends lost 0 bases at V and 0 bases at J; junction bases unmatched: 4. The study ran its PCR with 60 Vbeta and 13 Jbeta primers. Libraries were prepared by immunoSEQ multiplex PCR; TCRdb keeps only in-frame clonotypes and omits some of them. Of 210,000 or so clones listed, around 78% are singletons. With regard to this clone: What it binds is not known.

Study conclusions and caveats: Later analysis placed DRB1 highest and HLA-C lowest in TCR association rates, which differed by HLA locus. Prior analysis indicated that the majority of TCR beta V segments exhibited productivity approximately 87% or approximately 30% of the time. The CMV antigen specificity of three CMV-associated chains was confirmed through in vitro analysis. Some TCR beta chains (roughly 150 of them) were listed as cytomegalovirus-associated.

The receptor comes from a boy aged 5 to 17 in good health and CMV-seronegative. The chain combines TRBV9 with TRBJ1-1; 8 bases fit TRBD1. The specimen sequenced was PBMCs. The CDR3, as DNA: TGTGCCAGCAGCGTAGGGGGGACAGGACTGAACACTGAAGCTTTCTTT. This sequence encodes CASSVGGTGLNTEAFF. Together with reference TRBV9 and TRBJ1-1, the CDR3 gives the full variable domain: DSGVTQTPKHLITATGQRVTLRCSPRSGDLSVYWYQQSLDQGLQFLIQYYNGEERAKGNILERFSAQQFPDLHSELNLSSLELGDSALYFCASSVGGTGLNTEAFFGQGTRLTVV.